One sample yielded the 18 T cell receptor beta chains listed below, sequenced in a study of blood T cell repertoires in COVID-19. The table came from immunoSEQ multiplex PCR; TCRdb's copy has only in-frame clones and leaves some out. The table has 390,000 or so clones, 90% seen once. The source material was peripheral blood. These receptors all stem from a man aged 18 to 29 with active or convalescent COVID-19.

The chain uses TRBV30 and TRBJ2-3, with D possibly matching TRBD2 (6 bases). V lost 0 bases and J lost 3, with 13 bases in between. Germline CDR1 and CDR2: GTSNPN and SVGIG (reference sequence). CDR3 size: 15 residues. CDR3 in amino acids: CAWSVLGGPTDTQYF. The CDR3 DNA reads TGTGCCTGGAGTGTACTAGGAGGGCCGACAGATACGCAGTATTTT. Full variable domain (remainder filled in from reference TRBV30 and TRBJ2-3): SQTIHQWPATLVQPVGSPLSLECTVEGTSNPNLYWYRQAAGRGLQLLFYSVGIGQISSEVPQNLSASRPQDRQFILSSKKLLLSDSGFYLCAWSVLGGPTDTQYFGPGTRLTVL.

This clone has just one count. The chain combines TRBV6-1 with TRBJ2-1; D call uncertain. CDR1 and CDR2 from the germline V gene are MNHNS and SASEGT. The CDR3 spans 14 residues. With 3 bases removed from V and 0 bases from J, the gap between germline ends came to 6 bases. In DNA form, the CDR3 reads TGTGCCAGCAGTGAGCTACCCTCCTACAATGAGCAGTTCTTC. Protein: CASSELPSYNEQFF.

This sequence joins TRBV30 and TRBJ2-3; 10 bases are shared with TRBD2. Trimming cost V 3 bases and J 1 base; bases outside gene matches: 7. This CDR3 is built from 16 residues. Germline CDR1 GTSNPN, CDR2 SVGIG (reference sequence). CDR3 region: CAWSDPTSGGTDTQYF. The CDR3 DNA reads TGTGCCTGGAGCGACCCAACTAGCGGGGGCACAGATACGCAGTATTTT.

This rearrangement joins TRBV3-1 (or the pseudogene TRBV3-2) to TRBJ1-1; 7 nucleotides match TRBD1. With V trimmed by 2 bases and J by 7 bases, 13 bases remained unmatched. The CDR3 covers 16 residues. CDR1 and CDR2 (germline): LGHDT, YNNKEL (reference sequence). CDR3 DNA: TGTGCCAGCAGCCAAACCCCGACAGGGAGCGAGATTGAAGCTTTCTTT. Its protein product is CASSQTPTGSEIEAFF.

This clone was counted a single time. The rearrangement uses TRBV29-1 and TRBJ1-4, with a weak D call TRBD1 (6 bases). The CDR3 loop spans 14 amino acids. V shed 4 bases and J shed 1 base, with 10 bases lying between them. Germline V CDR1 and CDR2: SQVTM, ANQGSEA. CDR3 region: CSVAPQGTNEKLFF. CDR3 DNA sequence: TGCAGCGTTGCCCCACAGGGAACTAATGAAAAACTGTTTTTT.

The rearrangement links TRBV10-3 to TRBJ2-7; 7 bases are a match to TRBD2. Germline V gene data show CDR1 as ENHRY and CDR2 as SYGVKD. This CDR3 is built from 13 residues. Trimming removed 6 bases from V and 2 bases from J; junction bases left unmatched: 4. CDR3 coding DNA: TGTGCCATCAGAAGCGGGGATACCTACGAGCAGTACTTC. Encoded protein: CAIRSGDTYEQYF.

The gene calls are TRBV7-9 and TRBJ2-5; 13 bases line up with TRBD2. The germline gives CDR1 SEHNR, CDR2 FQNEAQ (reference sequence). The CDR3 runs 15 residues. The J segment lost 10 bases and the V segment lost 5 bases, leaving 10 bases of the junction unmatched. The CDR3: CASSRTSGGPFDQYF. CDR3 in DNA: TGTGCCAGCAGCCGGACTAGCGGGGGACCTTTTGACCAGTACTTC.

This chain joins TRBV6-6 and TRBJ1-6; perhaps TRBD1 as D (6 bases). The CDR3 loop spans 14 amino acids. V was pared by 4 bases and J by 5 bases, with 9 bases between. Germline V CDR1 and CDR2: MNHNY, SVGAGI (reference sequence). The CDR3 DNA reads TGTGCCAGCAGTTTTGGACAGAATAATTCACCCCTCCACTTT. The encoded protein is CASSFGQNNSPLHF.

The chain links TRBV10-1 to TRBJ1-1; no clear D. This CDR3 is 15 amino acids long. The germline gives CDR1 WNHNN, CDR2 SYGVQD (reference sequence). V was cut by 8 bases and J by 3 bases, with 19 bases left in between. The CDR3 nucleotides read TGCGCCAGCCATTGTCACGGTTGGTTGCACACTGAAGCTTTCTTT. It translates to CASHCHGWLHTEAFF.

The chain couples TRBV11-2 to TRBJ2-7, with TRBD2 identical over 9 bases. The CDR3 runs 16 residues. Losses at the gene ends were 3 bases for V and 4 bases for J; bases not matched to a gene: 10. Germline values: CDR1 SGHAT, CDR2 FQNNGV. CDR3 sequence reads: CASSLVWTSVSYEQYF. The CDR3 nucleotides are TGTGCCAGCAGCTTGGTGTGGACTAGCGTGTCATACGAGCAGTACTTC.

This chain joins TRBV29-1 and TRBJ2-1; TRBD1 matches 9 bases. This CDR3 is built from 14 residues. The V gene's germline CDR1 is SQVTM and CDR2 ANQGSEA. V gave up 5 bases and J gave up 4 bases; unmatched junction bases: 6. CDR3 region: CSVTGGELYNEQFF. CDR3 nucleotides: TGCAGCGTTACAGGGGGCGAACTATACAATGAGCAGTTCTTC.

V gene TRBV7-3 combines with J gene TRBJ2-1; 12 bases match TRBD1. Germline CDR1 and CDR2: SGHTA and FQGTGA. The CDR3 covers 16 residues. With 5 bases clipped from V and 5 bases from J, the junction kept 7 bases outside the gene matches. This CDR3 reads CASSLGDRGLDNEQFF. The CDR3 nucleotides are TGTGCCAGCAGCCTTGGGGACAGGGGGCTCGACAATGAGCAGTTCTTC.

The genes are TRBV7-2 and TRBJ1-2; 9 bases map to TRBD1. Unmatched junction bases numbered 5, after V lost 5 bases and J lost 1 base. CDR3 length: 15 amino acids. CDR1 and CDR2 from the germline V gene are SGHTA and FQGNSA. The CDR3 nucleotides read TGTGCCAGCAGCCTACAGGGGGCCGATAACTATGGCTACACCTTC. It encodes CASSLQGADNYGYTF.

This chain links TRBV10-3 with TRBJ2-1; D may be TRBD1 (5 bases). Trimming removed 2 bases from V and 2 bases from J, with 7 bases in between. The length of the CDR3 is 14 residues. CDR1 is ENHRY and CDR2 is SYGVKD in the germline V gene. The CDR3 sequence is CAISEDSAYNEQFF. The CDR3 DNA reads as TGTGCCATCAGTGAGGACAGTGCCTACAATGAGCAGTTCTTC.

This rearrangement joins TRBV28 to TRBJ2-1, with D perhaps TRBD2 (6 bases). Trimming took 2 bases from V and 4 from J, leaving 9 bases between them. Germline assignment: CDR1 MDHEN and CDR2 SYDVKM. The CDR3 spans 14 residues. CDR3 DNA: TGTGCCAGCAGTTTAAGGCTAGCGTACAATGAGCAGTTCTTC. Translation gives CASSLRLAYNEQFF.

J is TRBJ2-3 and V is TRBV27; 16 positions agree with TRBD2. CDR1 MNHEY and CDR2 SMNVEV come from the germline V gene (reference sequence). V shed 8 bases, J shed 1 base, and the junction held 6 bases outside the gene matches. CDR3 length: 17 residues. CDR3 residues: CASLGLAGGLGTDTQYF. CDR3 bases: TGTGCCAGCTTGGGACTAGCGGGGGGGCTTGGCACAGATACGCAGTATTTT.

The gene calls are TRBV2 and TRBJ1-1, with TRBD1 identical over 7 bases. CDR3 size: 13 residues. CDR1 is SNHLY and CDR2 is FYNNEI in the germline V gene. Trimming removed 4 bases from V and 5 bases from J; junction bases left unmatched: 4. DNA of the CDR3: TGTGCCAGCAGTGTTAAGGGGGCGACTGAAGCTTTCTTT. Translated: CASSVKGATEAFF.

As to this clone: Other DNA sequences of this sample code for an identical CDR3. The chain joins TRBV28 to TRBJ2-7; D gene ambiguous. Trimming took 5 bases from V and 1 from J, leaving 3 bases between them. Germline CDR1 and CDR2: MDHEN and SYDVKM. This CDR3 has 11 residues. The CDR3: CASSHSYEQYF. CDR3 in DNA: TGTGCCAGCAGTCATTCCTACGAGCAGTACTTC.